One sample yielded the 28 T cell receptor beta chains listed below, sequenced in a study of blood T cell repertoires in COVID-19. TCRdb keeps only in-frame clones here, not all; method: immunoSEQ multiplex PCR. The sample has around 39,000 clones, roughly 78% seen once. The sequenced sample consisted of peripheral blood. The source of these receptors is a woman aged 70-85 years with acute or convalescent COVID-19.

This clone was picked up one time. The CDR3 protein is CASSYAGQGGTEAFF. The CDR3 coding sequence is TGTGCCAGCAGTTACGCGGGGCAGGGGGGCACTGAAGCTTTCTTT. V is TRBV6-5 and J is TRBJ1-1; 7 positions match TRBD1. With V trimmed by 2 bases and J by 4 bases, 7 bases remained unmatched. The CDR3 is 15 amino acids. Looked up from germline, CDR1 is MNHEY and CDR2 is SVGAGI.

The V and J genes are TRBV7-2 and TRBJ2-1, with a tentative D call TRBD2 (6 bases). V was clipped by 4 bases and J by 5 bases, with 9 bases between them. The germline V gene has CDR1 SGHTA and CDR2 FQGNSA. The CDR3 consists of 13 residues. CDR3 sequence reads: CASSSGLNNEQFF. The CDR3 coding sequence is TGTGCCAGCAGCTCGGGACTCAACAATGAGCAGTTCTTC.

This clone was recorded a few times. CDR3 DNA sequence: TGTGCCAGCTCACCTCAGACAGGGTCGGGTGAAAAACTGTTTTTT. This translates into CASSPQTGSGEKLFF. The gene calls are TRBV18 and TRBJ1-4; 7 bases match TRBD1. Germline assignment: CDR1 KGHSH and CDR2 LQKENI. V lost 3 bases to trimming and J lost 7 bases; unmatched junction nucleotides: 8. This CDR3 is 15 amino acids long.

The chain joins TRBV5-4 to TRBJ2-5; D is perhaps TRBD1 (5 bases). V shed 0 bases and J shed 1 base, with 10 bases lying between them. The CDR3 contains 15 residues. CDR1 SGHNT and CDR2 YYREEE come from the germline V gene (reference sequence). The CDR3 loop is CASSLGWGSQETQYF. The CDR3 coding sequence is TGTGCCAGCAGCTTGGGGTGGGGCAGCCAAGAGACCCAGTACTTC.

CDR3 loop: CASSLVPGRGQETQYF. CDR3 sequence (DNA): TGCGCCAGCAGCTTGGTTCCGGGGCGGGGGCAAGAGACCCAGTACTTC. The chain is built from TRBV5-1 and TRBJ2-5, with TRBD2 matching over 7 bases. The CDR3 loop spans 16 amino acids. Germline lookup yields CDR1 SGHRS and CDR2 YFSETQ. J was trimmed by 2 bases and V by 0 bases; bases with no gene match: 7.

This clone was seen more than once but under ten times. The chain is built from TRBV6-2 or TRBV6-3 and TRBJ2-1; possibly TRBD2 for D (6 bases). Trimming stripped 5 bases from V and 6 bases from J, with 14 bases between. Per germline, CDR1 MNHEY and CDR2 SVGEGT. The CDR3 contains 14 residues. This chain's CDR3 is CASSNAGSLNEQFF. CDR3 bases: TGTGCCAGCAGTAACGCGGGGTCCCTCAATGAGCAGTTCTTC.

This sequence joins TRBV15 and TRBJ1-3; D is uncertain. Looked up from germline, CDR1 is LNHNV and CDR2 is YYDKDF (reference sequence). V was cut by 0 bases and J by 3 bases, with 9 bases left in between. The CDR3 loop spans 15 amino acids. DNA for the CDR3: TGTGCCACCAGCAGAGATCGCGGCGGTGGAAACACCATATATTTT. Protein product: CATSRDRGGGNTIYF.

This sequence joins TRBV7-2 and TRBJ1-5; D might be TRBD1 (6 bases). This CDR3 region has 18 residues. CDR1 and CDR2 (germline): SGHTA, FQGNSA. Deletions cut 1 base from V and 0 bases from J, with 16 bases between. CDR3 protein: CASSLVPPGVVSNQPQHF. Written as DNA, the CDR3 is TGTGCCAGCAGCTTAGTCCCGCCAGGGGTAGTTAGCAATCAGCCCCAGCATTTT.

The genes are TRBV5-4 and TRBJ1-1; 7 bases match TRBD1. Germline lookup yields CDR1 SGHNT and CDR2 YYREEE (reference sequence). V shed 4 bases, J shed 0 bases, and the junction held 6 bases outside the gene matches. The CDR3 is 15 amino acids. CDR3 protein: CASSPQTGVNTEAFF. CDR3 DNA sequence: TGTGCCAGCAGCCCCCAAACAGGGGTGAACACTGAAGCTTTCTTT.

The chain is built from TRBV18 and TRBJ2-7; D perhaps matches TRBD2 (5 bases). Per the germline V gene, CDR1 is KGHSH and CDR2 is LQKENI. The CDR3 extends over 11 amino acids. V was cut by 8 bases and J by 5 bases, with 10 bases left in between. The CDR3 sequence: CASKGSDEQYF. For the CDR3, the DNA is TGTGCCAGCAAAGGGAGCGACGAGCAGTACTTC.

The DNA for the CDR3 is TGTGCCAGCAGTGAAGTGGTGGGGCAGTGGATCACCCAGTACTTC. This encodes CASSEVVGQWITQYF. The rearrangement joins TRBV6-1 to TRBJ2-5; D is possibly TRBD1 (5 bases). Trimming stripped 1 base from V and 8 bases from J, with 17 bases between. Germline V CDR1 and CDR2: MNHNS, SASEGT. The length of the CDR3 is 15 residues.

The chain has TRBV5-1 and TRBJ2-3; D perhaps matches TRBD2 (6 bases). Trimming cost V 0 bases and J 6 bases, with 14 bases left between them. CDR1 is SGHRS and CDR2 is YFSETQ in the germline V gene. This CDR3 has 15 residues. The CDR3 sequence: CASSLALRGWDTQYF. The CDR3 coding sequence is TGCGCCAGCAGCTTGGCGTTGCGGGGATGGGATACGCAGTATTTT. Full variable domain (remainder filled in from reference TRBV5-1 and TRBJ2-3): KAGVTQTPRYLIKTRGQQVTLSCSPISGHRSVSWYQQTPGQGLQFLFEYFSETQRNKGNFPGRFSGRQFSNSRSEMNVSTLELGDSALYLCASSLALRGWDTQYFGPGTRLTVL.

This chain connects TRBV10-1 to TRBJ1-1; no definite D call. The CDR3 sequence is 11 residues long. CDR1 WNHNN and CDR2 SYGVQD come from the germline V gene (reference sequence). V was trimmed by 6 bases and J by 6 bases, leaving 8 bases between them. The CDR3 nucleotides are TGCGCCAGCAGACAAGATTCTGAAGCTTTCTTT. It specifies CASRQDSEAFF.

This clone is medium-sized within its sample. The chain uses TRBV19 and TRBJ1-1; D uncertain. CDR3 length: 11 residues. The ends were cut back, 5 bases at V and 8 bases at J, with 9 bases in the middle. Germline V CDR1 and CDR2: LNHDA, SQIVND (reference sequence). The CDR3 loop is CASSFGLEAFF. Written as DNA, the CDR3 is TGTGCCAGTAGTTTTGGACTGGAAGCTTTCTTT.

CDR3 coding DNA: TGTGCCAGCTCACCACCCAACAGAACCTACGAGCAGTACTTC. It specifies CASSPPNRTYEQYF. The rearrangement uses TRBV18 and TRBJ2-7; D not resolved. This CDR3 has 14 amino acids. The germline V gene has CDR1 KGHSH and CDR2 LQKENI. V was pared by 0 bases and J by 2 bases, with 8 bases between.

This clone occurred once. V is TRBV5-1 and J is TRBJ2-2, with a possible D match to TRBD2 (7 bases). Germline V lookup: CDR1 SGHRS, CDR2 YFSETQ. Trimming took 6 bases from V and 4 from J, leaving 13 bases between them. The CDR3 has 14 residues. The CDR3 DNA sequence: TGCGCCAGCATGGGGGGGCAAGGCACCGGGGAGCTGTTTTTT. Translation: CASMGGQGTGELFF.

J is TRBJ1-6 and V is TRBV6-2 or TRBV6-3; 9 positions agree with TRBD1. CDR1 and CDR2 from the germline V gene are MNHEY and SVGEGT. This CDR3 spans 14 amino acids. The V and J ends lost 5 bases and 10 bases, in that order; junction bases with no gene match: 6. This CDR3 reads CASSAGQGGSPLHF. The CDR3 bases are TGTGCCAGCAGTGCGGGACAGGGAGGATCACCCCTCCACTTT.

V and J are TRBV25-1 and TRBJ2-7; TRBD2 might be the D (5 bases). Deletions cut 5 bases from V and 2 bases from J, with 19 bases between. Germline V CDR1 and CDR2: MGHDK, SYGVNS. The CDR3 is 16 residues long. CDR3 DNA: TGTGCCAGCAGTCTACTGGCGGGCCGGTTCACCTACGAGCAGTACTTC. It yields the protein CASSLLAGRFTYEQYF.

This clone was found many times. This chain uses TRBV3-1 (or the pseudogene TRBV3-2) with TRBJ2-3; TRBD1 agrees at 7 bases. Per germline, CDR1 LGHDT and CDR2 YNNKEL (reference sequence). Unmatched junction bases numbered 5, after V lost 4 bases and J lost 1 base. The CDR3 covers 15 residues. CDR3 amino acids: CASSPQGKGTDTQYF. The CDR3 DNA follows: TGTGCCAGCAGCCCACAGGGGAAGGGCACAGATACGCAGTATTTT.

The chain has TRBV29-1 and TRBJ2-5; D is unresolved. V was shortened by 6 bases and J by 5 bases, with 10 bases between the two germline ends. This CDR3 is 11 amino acids long. The germline gives CDR1 SQVTM, CDR2 ANQGSEA. The CDR3 DNA reads as TGCAGCGTCCCAAAATTGGAGACCCAGTACTTC. It encodes CSVPKLETQYF.

The chain employs TRBV12-3 or TRBV12-4 and TRBJ1-2; D is unclear. V was cut by 2 bases and J by 12 bases, with 13 bases left in between. The CDR3 runs 12 residues. The CDR3 sequence is CASSLNQWSHTF. DNA for the CDR3: TGTGCCAGCAGTTTAAATCAATGGAGTCACACCTTC.

The gene calls are TRBV19 and TRBJ1-5; 7 bases align to TRBD1. This CDR3 has 15 amino acids. The germline gives CDR1 LNHDA, CDR2 SQIVND (reference sequence). The trim removed 5 bases at V and 6 bases at J, leaving 10 bases unmatched. In DNA form, the CDR3 reads TGTGCCAGTAGTCCGACACACAGGGGCCCTCAGCCCCAGCATTTT. As protein: CASSPTHRGPQPQHF.

This clone has a single count. The chain links TRBV19 to TRBJ1-5; 9 bases are shared with TRBD1. The J segment lost 7 bases and the V segment lost 6 bases, leaving 13 bases of the junction unmatched. The CDR3 is 16 amino acids. Germline V gene lookup returns CDR1 LNHDA and CDR2 SQIVND (reference sequence). DNA of the CDR3: TGTGCCAGTAGCCAAGGAGGGACAGGGCGGTGGCAGCCCCAGCATTTT. Its translation is CASSQGGTGRWQPQHF. Together with reference TRBV19 and TRBJ1-5, the CDR3 gives the full variable domain: DGGITQSPKYLFRKEGQNVTLSCEQNLNHDAMYWYRQDPGQGLRLIYYSQIVNDFQKGDIAEGYSVSREKKESFPLTVTSAQKNPTAFYLCASSQGGTGRWQPQHFGDGTRLSIL.

V and J are TRBV6-5 and TRBJ2-5; 8 nucleotides align to TRBD2. V lost 3 bases and J lost 3; bases outside the gene matches: 0. There are 13 residues in the CDR3. Germline CDR1 is MNHEY and CDR2 is SVGAGI. CDR3 DNA sequence: TGTGCCAGCAGTTATAGCGGGGAAGAGACCCAGTACTTC. Translated: CASSYSGEETQYF.

V is TRBV5-1 and J is TRBJ1-2, with 7 bases aligning to TRBD1. The CDR3 is made up of 14 amino acids. Losses at the gene ends were 5 bases for V and 1 base for J; bases not matched to a gene: 5. The germline V gene has CDR1 SGHRS and CDR2 YFSETQ. The CDR3 protein is CASSGDSLNYGYTF. CDR3 in DNA: TGCGCCAGCAGTGGGGACAGCCTTAACTATGGCTACACCTTC.

The V call is TRBV18, the J call TRBJ2-7, with 7 bases matching TRBD1. The CDR3 has 14 residues. In germline, CDR1 is KGHSH, CDR2 LQKENI. The V and J ends lost 6 bases and 2 bases, in that order; junction bases with no gene match: 7. The CDR3 DNA is TGTGCCAGCTCTCCGGACAGGCAGGCCTACGAGCAGTACTTC. Its translation: CASSPDRQAYEQYF.

The J gene is TRBJ2-1, the V gene TRBV3-1 (or the pseudogene TRBV3-2); maybe TRBD1 (5 bases). The germline V gene has CDR1 LGHDT and CDR2 YNNKEL (reference sequence). V was shortened by 3 bases and J by 7 bases, with 16 bases between the two germline ends. This CDR3 comprises 15 residues. CDR3 sequence: CASSQGPLNRNEQFF. Written as DNA, the CDR3 is TGTGCCAGCAGCCAGGGTCCTCTCAACAGGAATGAGCAGTTCTTC.

The chain recombines TRBV18 with TRBJ2-5; 7 bases agree with TRBD2. The CDR3 extends over 15 amino acids. The V segment lost 2 bases and the J segment 2 bases; nucleotides outside the gene matches: 5. Germline lookup yields CDR1 KGHSH and CDR2 LQKENI. The CDR3: CASSPFQAGQETQYF. Here the CDR3 DNA reads TGTGCCAGCTCACCATTTCAAGCGGGGCAAGAGACCCAGTACTTC.